Presented here are 13 T cell receptor beta chains from one specimen sequenced in a study of T-cell memory formation after mild COVID-19. TCRdb re-analysed the 5' RACE reads in MiXCR, keeping a single row per CDR3 protein. The sample gives about 170,000 distinct CDR3 sequences, 10% to 15% of which show up once; approximately 3.5% is in the top ten. Material for sequencing was PBMCs or a T cell subset sorted from them (not recorded which). The receptors originated from a man aged 18 to 30 who had mild COVID-19 (a few samples of this study predate the infection). Cell type and time point are not known.

This clonotype was observed a few times. The chain's CDR3 is CASSGTGTVVNYGYTF. The CDR3 DNA reads as TGTGCCAGCAGCGGTACCGGGACAGTAGTTAACTATGGCTACACCTTC. The chain recombines TRBV7-2 with TRBJ1-2; 7 bases line up with TRBD1. V was clipped by 5 bases and J by 1 base; unmatched bases: 10. The CDR3 loop spans 16 amino acids. The germline gives CDR1 SGHTA, CDR2 FQGNSA.

A few counts support this clonotype. The CDR3 sequence is CASSPVGWDYGYTF. In DNA form, the CDR3 reads TGTGCCAGCAGCCCAGTGGGGTGGGATTATGGCTACACCTTC. The chain is built from TRBV7-8 and TRBJ1-2; no reliable D call. The CDR3 is 14 residues long. Germline values: CDR1 SGHVS, CDR2 FQNEAQ. V was cut by 5 bases and J by 5 bases, with 15 bases left in between.

This clonotype was observed at least ten times. This chain links TRBV6-5 with TRBJ2-3; 9 bases line up with TRBD2. The V segment lost 2 bases and the J segment 5 bases; nucleotides outside the gene matches: 17. The CDR3 covers 19 residues. Germline values: CDR1 MNHEY, CDR2 SVGAGI. The CDR3 DNA sequence: TGTGCCAGCAGTTACGTGGCGGGGGGGCGAATAAAGGGCCGAGATACGCAGTATTTT. Protein product: CASSYVAGGRIKGRDTQYF.

This clonotype was counted at least ten times. The rearrangement joins TRBV4-3 to TRBJ2-5; the D is unclear. The CDR3 extends over 15 amino acids. Trimming cost V 3 bases and J 0 bases, with 11 bases left between them. Germline CDR1 LGHNA, CDR2 YSLEER. CDR3 sequence (DNA): TGCGCCAGCAGCCATGCTCTAGGCTACCAAGAGACCCAGTACTTC. This gives the protein CASSHALGYQETQYF.

The chain carries TRBV11-2 and TRBJ2-3; 8 nucleotides match TRBD1. After removal of 5 bases from V and 5 bases from J, the junction contained 12 bases not matched to a gene. The CDR3 extends over 16 amino acids. Germline V gene data show CDR1 as SGHAT and CDR2 as FQNNGV. The CDR3 bases are TGTGCCAGCAGCCCCTGGGAGGACAGGGAAGGAGATACGCAGTATTTT. This codes for CASSPWEDREGDTQYF.

This clonotype was observed at least ten times. V gene TRBV7-3 combines with J gene TRBJ2-2, with 9 bases that match TRBD1. Germline V gene sequence: CDR1 SGHTA, CDR2 FQGTGA. This CDR3 is built from 16 residues. V lost 4 bases, J lost 6 bases, and 9 bases stayed unmatched. The CDR3 nucleotides read TGTGCCAGCAGCTCCCCCCGGACAGGGGTGGCCGGGGAGCTGTTTTTT. Translated, it gives CASSSPRTGVAGELFF.

This clonotype was seen a few times. V and J are TRBV3-1 and TRBJ2-1, with 7 nucleotides matching TRBD1. This CDR3 has 12 amino acids. V lost 1 base, J lost 16 bases, and 7 bases stayed unmatched. Germline V CDR1 and CDR2: LGHDT, YNNKEL (reference sequence). CDR3 in amino acids: CASSQATGQLFF. As DNA, the CDR3 is TGTGCCAGCAGCCAAGCAACGGGACAGTTATTCTTC.

The rearrangement uses TRBV5-1 and TRBJ2-5; 9 positions agree with TRBD2. V was clipped by 4 bases and J by 5 bases; unmatched bases: 6. Germline CDR1 reads SGHRS; CDR2 reads YFSETQ. The CDR3 loop spans 14 amino acids. DNA for the CDR3: TGCGCCAGCAGCCCACGGACTAGCGAGGAGACCCAGTACTTC. Translated: CASSPRTSEETQYF.

The chain couples TRBV7-3 to TRBJ2-1; 8 nucleotides align to TRBD2. The CDR3 is 15 amino acids. CDR1 and CDR2 from the germline V gene are SGHTA and FQGTGA. J lost 4 bases, V lost 5 bases, and 7 bases had no gene match. CDR3 loop: CASSLSGTFYNEQFF. The CDR3, as DNA: TGTGCCAGCAGCCTTAGCGGGACTTTTTACAATGAGCAGTTCTTC.

The CDR3 sequence: CASSYSYRATYEQYF. For the CDR3, the DNA is TGTGCCAGCAGTTACTCGTACAGGGCCACCTACGAGCAGTACTTC. The chain is built from TRBV6-5 and TRBJ2-7, with D possibly matching TRBD1 (6 bases). Germline CDR1 MNHEY, CDR2 SVGAGI. The CDR3 covers 15 residues. Trimming removed 0 bases at V and 2 bases at J, with 11 bases between.

A few counts support this clonotype. This chain links TRBV7-9 with TRBJ1-1, with D maybe TRBD1 (5 bases). This CDR3 contains 14 residues. CDR1 and CDR2 from the germline V gene are SEHNR and FQNEAQ (reference sequence). V lost 4 bases, J lost 0 bases, and 9 bases lay in between. The CDR3 bases are TGTGCCAGCAGCTACTGGGGCATGAACACTGAAGCTTTCTTT. It encodes CASSYWGMNTEAFF.

The gene calls are TRBV25-1 and TRBJ1-1; D is ambiguous. This CDR3 region has 10 residues. The germline V and J ends were trimmed by 6 bases and 3 bases, with 2 bases remaining between them. Per the germline V gene, CDR1 is MGHDK and CDR2 is SYGVNS. The CDR3 bases are TGTGCCAGCAGAGACACTGAAGCTTTCTTT. This sequence encodes CASRDTEAFF. Full variable domain (remainder filled in from reference TRBV25-1 and TRBJ1-1): EADIYQTPRYLVIGTGKKITLECSQTMGHDKMYWYQQDPGMELHLIHYSYGVNSTEKGDLSSESTVSRIRTEHFPLTLESARPSHTSQYLCASRDTEAFFGQGTRLTVV.

This clonotype was seen ten or more times. The rearrangement joins TRBV5-1 to TRBJ2-7, with 9 bases that match TRBD1. CDR3 size: 15 residues. With 4 bases clipped from V and 2 bases from J, the junction kept 7 bases outside the gene matches. From germline, CDR1 is SGHRS and CDR2 YFSETQ. The CDR3 region is CASSARQGEAYEQYF. The CDR3 region has the DNA TGCGCCAGCAGCGCCCGACAGGGGGAGGCCTACGAGCAGTACTTC.